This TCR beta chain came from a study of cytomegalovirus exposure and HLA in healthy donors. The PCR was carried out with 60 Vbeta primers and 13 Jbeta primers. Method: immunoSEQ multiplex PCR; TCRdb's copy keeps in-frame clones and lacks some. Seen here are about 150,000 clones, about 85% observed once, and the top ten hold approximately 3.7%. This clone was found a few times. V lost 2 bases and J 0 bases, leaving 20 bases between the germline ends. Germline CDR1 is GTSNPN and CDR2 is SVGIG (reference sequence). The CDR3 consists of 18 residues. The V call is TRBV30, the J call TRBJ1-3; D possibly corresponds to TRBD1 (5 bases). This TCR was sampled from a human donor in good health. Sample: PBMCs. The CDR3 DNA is TGTGCCTGGAGTCGGGGGAGCTCTGGAATCATCTCTGGAAACACCATATATTTT. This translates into CAWSRGSSGIISGNTIYF.